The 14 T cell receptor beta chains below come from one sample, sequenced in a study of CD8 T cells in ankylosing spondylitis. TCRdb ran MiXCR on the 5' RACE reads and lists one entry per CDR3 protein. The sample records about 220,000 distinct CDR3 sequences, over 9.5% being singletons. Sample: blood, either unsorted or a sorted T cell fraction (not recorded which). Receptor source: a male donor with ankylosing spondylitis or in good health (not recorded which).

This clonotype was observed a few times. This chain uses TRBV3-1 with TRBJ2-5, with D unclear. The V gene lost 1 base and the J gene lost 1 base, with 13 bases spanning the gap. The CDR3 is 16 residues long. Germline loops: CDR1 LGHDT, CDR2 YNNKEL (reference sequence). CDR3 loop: CASSQVGMIAQETQYF. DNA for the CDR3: TGTGCCAGCAGCCAAGTAGGGATGATCGCCCAAGAGACCCAGTACTTC.

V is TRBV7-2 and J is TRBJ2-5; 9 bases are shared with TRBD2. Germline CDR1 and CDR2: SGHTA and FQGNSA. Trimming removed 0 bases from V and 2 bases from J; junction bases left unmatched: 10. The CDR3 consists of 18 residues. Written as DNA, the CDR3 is TGTGCCAGCAGCTTAGCGGGGTTAGCGGGGGTAGGGCAAGAGACCCAGTACTTC. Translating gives CASSLAGLAGVGQETQYF.

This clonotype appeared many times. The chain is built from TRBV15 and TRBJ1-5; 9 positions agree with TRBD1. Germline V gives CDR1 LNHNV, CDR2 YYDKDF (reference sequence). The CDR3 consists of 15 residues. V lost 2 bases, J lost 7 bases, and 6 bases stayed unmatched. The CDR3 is CATSRRPDRGQPQHF. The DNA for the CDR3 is TGTGCCACCAGCAGACGCCCGGACAGGGGACAGCCCCAGCATTTT.

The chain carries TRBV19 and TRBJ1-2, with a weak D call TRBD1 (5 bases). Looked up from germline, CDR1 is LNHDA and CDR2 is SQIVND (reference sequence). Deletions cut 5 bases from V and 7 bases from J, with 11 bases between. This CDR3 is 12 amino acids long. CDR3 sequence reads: CASSADTSGYTF. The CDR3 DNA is TGTGCCAGTAGTGCGGACACTAGTGGCTACACCTTC.

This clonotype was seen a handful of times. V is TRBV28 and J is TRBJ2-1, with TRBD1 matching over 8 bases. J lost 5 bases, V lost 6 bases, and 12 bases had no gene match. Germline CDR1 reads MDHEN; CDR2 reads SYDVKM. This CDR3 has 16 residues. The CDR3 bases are TGTGCCAGCAGGCCAGGGACAGGTTATGAGGACAATGAGCAGTTCTTC. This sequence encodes CASRPGTGYEDNEQFF.

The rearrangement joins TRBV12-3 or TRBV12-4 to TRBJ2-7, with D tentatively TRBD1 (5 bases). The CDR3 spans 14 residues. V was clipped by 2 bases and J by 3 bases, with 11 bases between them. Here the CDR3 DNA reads TGTGCCAGCAGTTTACCCGGACAATTCTACGAGCAGTACTTC. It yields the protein CASSLPGQFYEQYF.

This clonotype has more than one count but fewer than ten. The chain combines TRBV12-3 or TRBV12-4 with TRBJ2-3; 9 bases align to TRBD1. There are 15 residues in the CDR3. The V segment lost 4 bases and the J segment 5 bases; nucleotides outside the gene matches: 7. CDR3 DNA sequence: TGTGCCAGCAGTTCCTCGGGACAGGGAGAAGATACGCAGTATTTT. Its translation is CASSSSGQGEDTQYF.

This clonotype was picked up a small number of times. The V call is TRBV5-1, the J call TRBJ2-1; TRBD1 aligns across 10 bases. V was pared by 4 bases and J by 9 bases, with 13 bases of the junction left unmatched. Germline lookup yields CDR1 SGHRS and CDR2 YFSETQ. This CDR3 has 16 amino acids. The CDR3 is CASSEIGTGVGGEQFF. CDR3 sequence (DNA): TGCGCCAGCAGCGAGATTGGGACAGGGGTGGGCGGTGAGCAGTTCTTC. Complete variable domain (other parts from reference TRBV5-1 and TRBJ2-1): KAGVTQTPRYLIKTRGQQVTLSCSPISGHRSVSWYQQTPGQGLQFLFEYFSETQRNKGNFPGRFSGRQFSNSRSEMNVSTLELGDSALYLCASSEIGTGVGGEQFFGPGTRLTVL.

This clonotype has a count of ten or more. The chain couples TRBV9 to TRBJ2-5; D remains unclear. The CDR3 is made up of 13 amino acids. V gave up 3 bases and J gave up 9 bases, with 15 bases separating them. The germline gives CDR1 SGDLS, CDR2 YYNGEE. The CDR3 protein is CASSAISGVAQYF. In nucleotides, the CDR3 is TGTGCCAGCAGCGCTATCTCTGGCGTGGCCCAGTACTTC. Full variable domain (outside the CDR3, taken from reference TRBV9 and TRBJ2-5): DSGVTQTPKHLITATGQRVTLRCSPRSGDLSVYWYQQSLDQGLQFLIQYYNGEERAKGNILERFSAQQFPDLHSELNLSSLELGDSALYFCASSAISGVAQYFGPGTRLLVL.

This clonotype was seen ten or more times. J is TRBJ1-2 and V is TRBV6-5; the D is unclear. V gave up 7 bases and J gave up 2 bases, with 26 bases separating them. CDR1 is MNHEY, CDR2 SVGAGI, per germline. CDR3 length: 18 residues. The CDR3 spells CASTYSQGPVGENYGYTF. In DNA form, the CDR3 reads TGTGCCAGCACCTACTCCCAAGGACCTGTAGGCGAGAACTATGGCTACACCTTC.

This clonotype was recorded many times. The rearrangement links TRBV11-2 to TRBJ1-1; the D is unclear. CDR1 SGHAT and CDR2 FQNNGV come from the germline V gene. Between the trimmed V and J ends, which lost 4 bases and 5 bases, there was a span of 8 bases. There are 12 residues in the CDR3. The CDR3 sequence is CASSSAVTEAFF. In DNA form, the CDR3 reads TGTGCCAGCAGCTCGGCCGTAACTGAAGCTTTCTTT. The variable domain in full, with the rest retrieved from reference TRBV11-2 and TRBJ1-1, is EAGVAQSPRYKIIEKRQSVAFWCNPISGHATLYWYQQILGQGPKLLIQFQNNGVVDDSQLPKDRFSAERLKGVDSTLKIQPAKLEDSAVYLCASSSAVTEAFFGQGTRLTVV.

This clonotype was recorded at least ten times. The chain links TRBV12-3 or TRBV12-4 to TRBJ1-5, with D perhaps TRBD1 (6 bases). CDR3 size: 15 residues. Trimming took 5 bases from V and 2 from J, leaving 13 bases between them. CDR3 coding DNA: TGTGCCAGCAGTGGAAACAGGGTCGGCAATCAGCCCCAGCATTTT. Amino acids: CASSGNRVGNQPQHF.

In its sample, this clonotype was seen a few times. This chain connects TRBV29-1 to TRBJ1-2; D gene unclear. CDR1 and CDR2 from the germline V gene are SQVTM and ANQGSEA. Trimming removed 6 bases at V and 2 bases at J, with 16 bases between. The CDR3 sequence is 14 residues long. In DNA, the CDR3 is TGCAGCGTCGGGGATGGACTGATGAACTATGGCTACACCTTC. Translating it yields CSVGDGLMNYGYTF.

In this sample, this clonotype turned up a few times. For the CDR3, the DNA is TGCAGTGCTAGAGATCTAATGGGTGGCCAGCCCCAGCATTTT. It yields the protein CSARDLMGGQPQHF. This sequence joins TRBV20-1 and TRBJ1-5, with D unclear. The ends were cut back, 0 bases at V and 7 bases at J, with 13 bases in the middle. CDR1 and CDR2 (germline): DFQATT, SNEGSKA (reference sequence). The CDR3 extends over 14 amino acids.